This passage covers 25 T cell receptor beta chains from one sample sequenced in a study of cytomegalovirus exposure and HLA in healthy donors. Primers included in the PCR were 60 Vbeta and 13 Jbeta primers. The protocol was immunoSEQ multiplex PCR, while the TCRdb copy is restricted to in-frame clones and leaves out a portion. The sample has about 98,000 clones, more than 70% seen once. Sequenced input: PBMCs. These receptors were taken from a man aged 18 to 29 in good health and CMV-seropositive.

The chain couples TRBV7-9 to TRBJ1-6; 8 bases agree with TRBD1. Trimming took 5 bases from V and 7 from J; bases not matched to a gene: 13. This CDR3 has 17 amino acids. CDR1 and CDR2 (germline): SEHNR, FQNEAQ (reference sequence). CDR3 protein: CASSRTSQGARNSPLHF. The CDR3 region has the DNA TGTGCCAGCAGCCGCACTTCTCAGGGGGCGCGGAATTCACCCCTCCACTTT. The whole variable domain, remainder taken from reference TRBV7-9 and TRBJ1-6, is DTGVSQNPRHKITKRGQNVTFRCDPISEHNRLYWYRQTLGQGPEFLTYFQNEAQLEKSRLLSDRFSAERPKGSFSTLEIQRTEQGDSAMYLCASSRTSQGARNSPLHFGNGTRLTVT.

V and J are TRBV2 and TRBJ2-1; TRBD1 might be the D (6 bases). Trimming shortened V by 7 bases and J by 6 bases, and 13 bases separated the two germline ends. The CDR3 has 13 amino acids. Per germline, CDR1 SNHLY and CDR2 FYNNEI. The CDR3 coding sequence is TGTGCCAGCACTCAGGGGACAAGCAATGAGCAGTTCTTC. Translating gives CASTQGTSNEQFF.

The CDR3 spells CAWSPQAVRDTEAFF. DNA for the CDR3: TGTGCCTGGAGTCCCCAGGCCGTCAGAGACACTGAAGCTTTCTTT. The V and J genes are TRBV30 and TRBJ1-1; no clear D gene. V was cut by 2 bases and J by 3 bases, with 16 bases left in between. Per the germline V gene, CDR1 is GTSNPN and CDR2 is SVGIG (reference sequence). The CDR3 is 15 residues long.

There are a few counts of this clone. The chain has TRBV7-2 and TRBJ2-2; 10 nucleotides align to TRBD2. J was trimmed by 5 bases and V by 1 base; bases with no gene match: 7. Germline V lookup: CDR1 SGHTA, CDR2 FQGNSA. This CDR3 has 17 amino acids. CDR3 protein: CASSLGPAGGLTGELFF. The CDR3 DNA reads as TGTGCCAGCAGCTTAGGTCCAGCGGGGGGGCTGACCGGGGAGCTGTTTTTT. Using reference TRBV7-2 and TRBJ2-2 for the parts outside the CDR3, the full variable domain is GAGVSQSPSNKVTEKGKDVELRCDPISGHTALYWYRQSLGQGLEFLIYFQGNSAPDKSGLPSDRFSAERTGGSVSTLTIQRTQQEDSAVYLCASSLGPAGGLTGELFFGEGSRLTVL.

The chain links TRBV5-5 to TRBJ2-7; D unresolved. V lost 2 bases, J lost 3 bases, and 9 bases lay in between. Germline V gene lookup returns CDR1 SGHKS and CDR2 YYEKEE (reference sequence). This CDR3 spans 13 amino acids. The DNA for the CDR3 is TGTGCCAGCAGCTTTCAACAGCTCTACGAGCAGTACTTC. It specifies CASSFQQLYEQYF. Full variable domain (remainder filled in from reference TRBV5-5 and TRBJ2-7): DAGVTQSPTHLIKTRGQQVTLRCSPISGHKSVSWYQQVLGQGPQFIFQYYEKEERGRGNFPDRFSARQFPNYSSELNVNALLLGDSALYLCASSFQQLYEQYFGPGTRLTVT.

This sequence joins TRBV5-1 and TRBJ1-2; TRBD1 matches 8 bases. Germline loops: CDR1 SGHRS, CDR2 YFSETQ. The CDR3 totals 11 residues. The junction had 0 bases not matched to a gene; V was cut back by 7 bases and J by 4 bases. CDR3 in DNA: TGCGCCAGCGGGACAGGCTATGGCTACACCTTC. Translation: CASGTGYGYTF.

V usage is TRBV6-5 and J usage is TRBJ2-7, with a possible D match to TRBD1 (6 bases). Germline-derived CDR1 and CDR2 are MNHEY and SVGAGI. The CDR3 consists of 15 residues. V lost 0 bases and J lost 6, with 15 bases in between. CDR3 nucleotide sequence: TGTGCCAGCAGTTACTCGGACAGTCTAACAAGCGAGCAGTACTTC. Translation gives CASSYSDSLTSEQYF.

This chain links TRBV27 with TRBJ1-5, with D perhaps TRBD1 (6 bases). The CDR3 is made up of 13 amino acids. CDR1 and CDR2 from the germline V gene are MNHEY and SMNVEV (reference sequence). Deletions cut 6 bases from V and 5 bases from J, with 11 bases between. The CDR3 loop is CASRNSGDQPQHF. In nucleotides, the CDR3 is TGTGCCAGCAGAAATTCAGGGGATCAGCCCCAGCATTTT.

CDR3 coding DNA: TGTGCCAGCAATCCTCCGGGGGGTGAGCAGTTCTTC. It yields the protein CASNPPGGEQFF. The V gene is TRBV11-2, the J gene TRBJ2-1; TRBD2 matches 7 bases. V lost 7 bases, J lost 9 bases, and 6 bases stayed unmatched. CDR1 SGHAT and CDR2 FQNNGV come from the germline V gene. The length of the CDR3 is 12 residues.

The V and J genes are TRBV11-3 and TRBJ2-2, with TRBD2 matching 13 bases. The V gene's germline CDR1 is SGHNT and CDR2 YENEEA. The CDR3 has 18 amino acids. Trimming took 3 bases from V and 6 from J; bases not matched to a gene: 10. CDR3 protein: CASSLSIGTSGVSGELFF. DNA for the CDR3: TGTGCCAGCAGCTTGAGTATCGGGACTAGCGGGGTGTCCGGGGAGCTGTTTTTT.

The gene calls are TRBV7-9 and TRBJ1-4; no clear D gene. The V end lost 1 base, the J end lost 0 bases, and 12 bases lay between the germline ends. CDR1 and CDR2 (germline): SEHNR, FQNEAQ (reference sequence). The CDR3 length is 17 residues. This CDR3 is CASSLVTSSATNEKLFF. CDR3 in DNA: TGTGCCAGCAGCTTAGTTACGAGCAGCGCAACTAATGAAAAACTGTTTTTT.

This clone was counted a few times. The chain combines TRBV28 with TRBJ1-5, with D tentatively TRBD1 (5 bases). Trimming took 7 bases from V and 7 from J, leaving 20 bases between them. From germline, CDR1 is MDHEN and CDR2 SYDVKM. This CDR3 spans 15 amino acids. CDR3 nucleotides: TGTGCCAGCACCATTTATGGAGGGGTGGGGCAGCCCCAGCATTTT. Its translation: CASTIYGGVGQPQHF. Full variable domain (outside the CDR3, taken from reference TRBV28 and TRBJ1-5): DVKVTQSSRYLVKRTGEKVFLECVQDMDHENMFWYRQDPGLGLRLIYFSYDVKMKEKGDIPEGYSVSREKKERFSLILESASTNQTSMYLCASTIYGGVGQPQHFGDGTRLSIL.

This chain joins TRBV10-1 and TRBJ1-1; 7 bases align to TRBD1. Germline CDR1 WNHNN, CDR2 SYGVQD (reference sequence). With V trimmed by 3 bases and J by 5 bases, 15 bases remained unmatched. This CDR3 region has 17 residues. CDR3 protein: CASSDLDHATGKTEAFF. CDR3 in DNA: TGCGCCAGCAGTGATCTGGATCACGCGACAGGGAAAACTGAAGCTTTCTTT.

The CDR3 reads CASSSSGGHYNEQFF. The CDR3 nucleotides read TGTGCCAGTAGTTCTAGCGGGGGCCATTACAATGAGCAGTTCTTC. The J gene is TRBJ2-1, the V gene TRBV19, with 10 bases that match TRBD2. Per germline, CDR1 LNHDA and CDR2 SQIVND (reference sequence). J gave up 4 bases and V 5 bases, and 5 bases lay outside the gene matches. The CDR3 spans 15 residues.

CDR3 sequence: CASSSGGLHTGELFF. Here the CDR3 DNA reads TGTGCCAGCAGTTCGGGGGGTTTGCACACCGGGGAGCTGTTTTTT. The chain combines TRBV27 with TRBJ2-2; 7 nucleotides align to TRBD2. Germline-derived CDR1 and CDR2 are MNHEY and SMNVEV (reference sequence). The J segment lost 3 bases and the V segment lost 4 bases, leaving 5 bases of the junction unmatched. This CDR3 contains 15 residues.

The chain combines TRBV5-1 with TRBJ1-1; 8 bases fit TRBD1. The CDR3 has 15 amino acids. J lost 5 bases, V lost 4 bases, and 10 bases had no gene match. CDR1 SGHRS and CDR2 YFSETQ come from the germline V gene. The CDR3 sequence is CASSQQTGVVTEAFF. The CDR3 coding sequence is TGCGCCAGCAGCCAGCAGACAGGGGTGGTTACTGAAGCTTTCTTT.

This clone occurred once. The chain recombines TRBV4-1 with TRBJ2-4; TRBD2 agrees at 8 bases. Germline CDR1 is MGHRA and CDR2 is YSYEKL. The CDR3 consists of 14 residues. Unmatched junction bases numbered 6, after V lost 6 bases and J lost 5 bases. The CDR3 sequence is CASSRGGFENIQYF. The CDR3 nucleotides read TGCGCCAGCAGTCGGGGGGGCTTCGAAAACATTCAGTACTTC.

Only one count was recorded for this clone. The chain combines TRBV9 with TRBJ2-5; a possible D gene is TRBD2 (5 bases). This CDR3 has 15 amino acids. The V end was cut by 0 bases, the J end by 2 bases, with 11 bases between. Germline V lookup: CDR1 SGDLS, CDR2 YYNGEE. The CDR3 nucleotides are TGTGCCAGCAGCGTAGAAGGACTGGCTCAAGAGACCCAGTACTTC. It specifies CASSVEGLAQETQYF. The variable domain in full, completed from reference TRBV9 and TRBJ2-5, reads DSGVTQTPKHLITATGQRVTLRCSPRSGDLSVYWYQQSLDQGLQFLIQYYNGEERAKGNILERFSAQQFPDLHSELNLSSLELGDSALYFCASSVEGLAQETQYFGPGTRLLVL.

The J gene is TRBJ2-7, the V gene TRBV25-1; D gene uncertain. There are 13 residues in the CDR3. V was cut by 10 bases and J by 0 bases, with 13 bases left in between. The V gene's germline CDR1 is MGHDK and CDR2 SYGVNS. As DNA, the CDR3 is TGTGCCACACAACCAGGAATCTCCTACGAGCAGTACTTC. Translated, it gives CATQPGISYEQYF.

In this sample, this clone turned up a few times. The rearrangement joins TRBV27 to TRBJ1-6; D unresolved. Germline CDR1 is MNHEY and CDR2 is SMNVEV (reference sequence). The CDR3 is 12 residues long. The V and J ends lost 5 bases and 14 bases respectively, with 13 bases between them. CDR3 protein: CASSPPGEALHF. CDR3 coding DNA: TGTGCCAGCAGTCCCCCCGGGGAGGCCCTCCACTTT.

The chain recombines TRBV14 with TRBJ2-5, with 9 bases that match TRBD1. V dropped 1 base and J dropped 0; count of bases not matched to a gene: 9. Germline lookup yields CDR1 SGHDN and CDR2 FVKESK. There are 18 residues in the CDR3. CDR3 in DNA: TGTGCCAGCAGCCAAGTGCGACAGGGGGTGAGGTACCAAGAGACCCAGTACTTC. Translated, it gives CASSQVRQGVRYQETQYF. Variable domain in full (rest from reference TRBV14 and TRBJ2-5): EAGVTQFPSHSVIEKGQTVTLRCDPISGHDNLYWYRRVMGKEIKFLLHFVKESKQDESGMPNNRFLAERTGGTYSTLKVQPAELEDSGVYFCASSQVRQGVRYQETQYFGPGTRLLVL.

The J gene is TRBJ1-5, the V gene TRBV28; 8 nucleotides agree with TRBD1. There are 15 residues in the CDR3. CDR1 is MDHEN, CDR2 SYDVKM, per germline. V was clipped by 0 bases and J by 2 bases; unmatched bases: 0. CDR3 loop: CASSLWGQGNQPQHF. The CDR3 DNA sequence: TGTGCCAGCAGTTTATGGGGACAGGGCAATCAGCCCCAGCATTTT.

This clone was recorded a few times. The chain links TRBV30 to TRBJ2-1, with TRBD2 matching 7 bases. Trimming took 3 bases from V and 4 from J; bases not matched to a gene: 3. Germline V CDR1 and CDR2: GTSNPN, SVGIG (reference sequence). This CDR3 region has 13 residues. The CDR3 DNA follows: TGTGCCTGGAGGCTAGCGGATTACAATGAGCAGTTCTTC. Translation: CAWRLADYNEQFF.

The gene calls are TRBV2 and TRBJ1-1, with D perhaps TRBD1 (6 bases). Germline V gene data show CDR1 as SNHLY and CDR2 as FYNNEI. This CDR3 has 13 amino acids. The V and J ends lost 6 bases and 5 bases respectively, with 13 bases between them. As DNA, the CDR3 is TGTGCCAGCAGCGCCCGGGGGGCGACTGAAGCTTTCTTT. This codes for CASSARGATEAFF.

Turning to this clone: The same CDR3 is also encoded by other DNA sequences in this sample. The CDR3 loop reads CASSLVGGGTDTQYF. In DNA, the CDR3 is TGTGCCAGCAGCTTAGTCGGGGGGGGCACAGATACGCAGTATTTT. The chain is built from TRBV7-6 and TRBJ2-3, with 8 bases fitting TRBD2. From germline, CDR1 is SGHVS and CDR2 FNYEAQ. After removal of 1 base from V and 1 base from J, the junction contained 1 base not matched to a gene. CDR3 length: 15 residues.